The 5 T cell receptor beta chains presented below share a single source sample, sequenced in a study of shared T cell receptors in the human thymus (dated by TCRdb to about 2021). Library preparation was by the immunoSEQ multiplex PCR assay. The clones in this table, taken by TCRdb from immuneACCESS, are in-frame only. Not every clone is retained; where verified, under half of the shortfall comes from an unresolved V gene, and the cause of the rest is unknown. The sample contains 500,000 to 850,000 clones, about 89% of them found a single time. The ten largest clonotypes hold more than 0.009% of the sample. These data also formed part of another study, on human thymus T cells.

Sequences were obtained from thymocytes. All receptors derive from a boy in the first two years of life with a congenital heart defect. Donor details come from another sample of the same person, matched by shared clones.

The chain carries TRBV28 and TRBJ2-1, with 13 bases that match TRBD2. CDR1 MDHEN and CDR2 SYDVKM come from the germline V gene. This CDR3 is built from 20 residues. After removal of 4 bases from V and 0 bases from J, the junction contained 12 bases not matched to a gene. DNA of the CDR3: TGTGCCAGCAGTTGGACCCCAGGGACTAGCGGGGTTAGCTCCTACAATGAGCAGTTCTTC. Protein product: CASSWTPGTSGVSSYNEQFF.

The chain joins TRBV14 to TRBJ2-1; TRBD2 aligns across 9 bases. Germline V gene lookup returns CDR1 SGHDN and CDR2 FVKESK. The CDR3 loop spans 20 amino acids. Losses at the gene ends were 0 bases for V and 6 bases for J; bases not matched to a gene: 18. In DNA, the CDR3 is TGTGCCAGCAGCCAAGATATCTTCCCTAGCGGGATTCGGCCCCGCAATGAGCAGTTCTTC. The encoded protein is CASSQDIFPSGIRPRNEQFF.

The chain links TRBV27 to TRBJ2-1, with a tentative D call TRBD1 (5 bases). V was pared by 2 bases and J by 3 bases, with 8 bases between. The CDR3 has 14 residues. The germline V gene encodes CDR1 MNHEY and CDR2 SMNVEV (reference sequence). CDR3 bases: TGTGCCAGCAGTTTAAGGACAAACTACAATGAGCAGTTCTTC. Its translation is CASSLRTNYNEQFF.

The chain is built from TRBV27 and TRBJ2-7; 7 bases match TRBD1. In germline, CDR1 is MNHEY, CDR2 SMNVEV (reference sequence). V gave up 6 bases and J gave up 5 bases; unmatched junction bases: 10. The CDR3 runs 14 residues. The CDR3 loop is CASRVSGTDNEQYF. As DNA, the CDR3 is TGTGCCAGCAGGGTCTCCGGGACAGATAACGAGCAGTACTTC.

The rearrangement links TRBV19 to TRBJ2-3; D may be TRBD1 (5 bases). CDR3 size: 18 residues. CDR1 is LNHDA, CDR2 SQIVND, per germline (reference sequence). V was shortened by 3 bases and J by 2 bases, with 21 bases between the two germline ends. CDR3 DNA: TGTGCCAGTAGTATCCCGCACACTGGGGCAGGTCCCACAGATACGCAGTATTTT. This codes for CASSIPHTGAGPTDTQYF.